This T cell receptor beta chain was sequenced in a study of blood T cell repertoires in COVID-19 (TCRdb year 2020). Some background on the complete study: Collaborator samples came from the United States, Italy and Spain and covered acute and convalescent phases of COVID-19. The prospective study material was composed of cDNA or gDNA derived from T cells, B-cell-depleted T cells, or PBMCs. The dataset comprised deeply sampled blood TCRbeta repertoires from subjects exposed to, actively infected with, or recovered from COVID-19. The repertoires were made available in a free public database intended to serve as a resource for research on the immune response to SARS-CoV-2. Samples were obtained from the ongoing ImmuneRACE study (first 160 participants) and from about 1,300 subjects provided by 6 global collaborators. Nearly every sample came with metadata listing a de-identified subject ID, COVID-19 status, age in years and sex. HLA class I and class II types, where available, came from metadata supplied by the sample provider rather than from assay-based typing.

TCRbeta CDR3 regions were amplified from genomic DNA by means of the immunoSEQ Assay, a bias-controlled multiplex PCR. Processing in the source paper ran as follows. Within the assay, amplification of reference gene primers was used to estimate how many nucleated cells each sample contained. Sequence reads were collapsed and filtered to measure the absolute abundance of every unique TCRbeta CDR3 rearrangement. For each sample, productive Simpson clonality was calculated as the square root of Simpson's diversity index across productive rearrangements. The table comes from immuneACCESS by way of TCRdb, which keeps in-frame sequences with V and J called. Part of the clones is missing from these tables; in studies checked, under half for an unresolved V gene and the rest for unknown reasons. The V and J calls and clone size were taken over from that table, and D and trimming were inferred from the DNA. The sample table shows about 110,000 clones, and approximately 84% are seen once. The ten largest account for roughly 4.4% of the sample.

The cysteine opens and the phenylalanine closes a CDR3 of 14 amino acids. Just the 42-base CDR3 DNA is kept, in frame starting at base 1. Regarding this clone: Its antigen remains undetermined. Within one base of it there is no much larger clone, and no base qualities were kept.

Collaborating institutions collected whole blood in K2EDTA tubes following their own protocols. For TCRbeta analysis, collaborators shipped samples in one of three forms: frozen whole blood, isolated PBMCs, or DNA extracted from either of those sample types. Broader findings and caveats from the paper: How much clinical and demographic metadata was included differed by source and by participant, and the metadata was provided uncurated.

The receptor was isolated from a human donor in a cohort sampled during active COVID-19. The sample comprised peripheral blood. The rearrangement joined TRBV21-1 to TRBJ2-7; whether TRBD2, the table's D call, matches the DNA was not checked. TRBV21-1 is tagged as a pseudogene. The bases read TGTGCCAGCATCCTAGCGGGGGGGTCGTACGAGCAGTACTTC. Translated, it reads CASILAGGSYEQYF.